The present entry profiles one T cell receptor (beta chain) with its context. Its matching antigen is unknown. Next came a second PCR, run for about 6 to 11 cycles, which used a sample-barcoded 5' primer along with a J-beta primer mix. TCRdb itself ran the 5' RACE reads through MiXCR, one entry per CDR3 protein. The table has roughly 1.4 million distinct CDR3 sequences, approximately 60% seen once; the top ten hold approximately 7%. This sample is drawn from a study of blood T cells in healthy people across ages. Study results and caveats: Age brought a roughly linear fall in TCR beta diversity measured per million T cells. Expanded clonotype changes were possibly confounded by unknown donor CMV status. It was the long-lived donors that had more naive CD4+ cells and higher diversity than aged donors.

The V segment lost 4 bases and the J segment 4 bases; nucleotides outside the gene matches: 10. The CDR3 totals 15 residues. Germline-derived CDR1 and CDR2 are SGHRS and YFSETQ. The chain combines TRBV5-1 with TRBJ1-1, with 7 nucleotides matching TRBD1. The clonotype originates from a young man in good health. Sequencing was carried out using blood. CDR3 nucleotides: TGCGCCAGCAGCCCGACCCGACAGGGTGGCACTGAAGCTTTCTTT. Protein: CASSPTRQGGTEAFF.